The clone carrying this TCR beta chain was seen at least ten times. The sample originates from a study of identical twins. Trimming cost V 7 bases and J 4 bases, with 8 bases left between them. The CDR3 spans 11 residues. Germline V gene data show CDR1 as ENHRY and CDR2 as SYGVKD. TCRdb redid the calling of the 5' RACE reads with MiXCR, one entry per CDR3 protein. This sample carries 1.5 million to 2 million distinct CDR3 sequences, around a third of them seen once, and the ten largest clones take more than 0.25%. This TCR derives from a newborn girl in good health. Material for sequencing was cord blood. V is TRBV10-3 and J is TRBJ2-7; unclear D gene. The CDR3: CAIKSEYEQYF. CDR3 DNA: TGTGCCATCAAGAGTGAGTACGAGCAGTACTTC.